This is a list of T cell receptor beta chains from one sample in a study of control samples from healthy donors and cancer patients. Data came from immunoSEQ multiplex PCR; TCRdb stores just in-frame clones and leaves some out. The repertoire holds about 410,000 clones, with about 93% as singletons. The sequencing input was PBMCs. These receptors were obtained from a man aged 35-49 years with head and neck cancer. CDR3s include the opening cysteine and the closing phenylalanine or tryptophan. A D gene is named only where the DNA matches it firmly. A row's size may be missing; if present it is once, few, many or a size class.

abundance,j_gene,d_gene,v_gene,CDR3aa,CDR3nt
NA,TRBJ2-1,NA,TRBV20-1,CSASDSGSYNEQFF,TGCAGTGCTAGTGACAGTGGCTCCTACAATGAGCAGTTCTTC
NA,TRBJ1-1,NA,TRBV14,CASSQVGGVNTEAFF,TGTGCCAGCAGCCAAGTCGGGGGGGTGAACACTGAAGCTTTCTTT
NA,TRBJ2-7,NA,TRBV6-5,CASGGGVHEQYF,TGTGCCAGCGGAGGGGGGGTCCACGAGCAGTACTTC
NA,TRBJ1-5,NA,TRBV20-1,CSALKDGPQHF,TGCAGTGCTCTCAAGGACGGGCCCCAGCATTTT
NA,TRBJ1-4,TRBD1,TRBV6-5,CASRRTGNSNEKLFF,TGTGCCAGCCGACGGACAGGGAACAGTAATGAAAAACTGTTTTTT
once,TRBJ2-1,TRBD1,TRBV28,CASSFRQGFFPSNEQFF,TGTGCCAGCAGTTTTAGACAGGGATTCTTTCCTTCCAATGAGCAGTTCTTC
once,TRBJ1-1,NA,TRBV3-1/TRBV3-2,CASSQVLNTEAFF,TGTGCCAGCAGCCAAGTGCTGAACACTGAAGCTTTCTTT
NA,TRBJ2-7,TRBD2,TRBV10-3,CAIRPGLAGGKDEQYF,TGTGCCATCAGACCGGGACTAGCGGGAGGTAAGGACGAGCAGTACTTC
NA,TRBJ1-5,TRBD1,TRBV14,CASSQATLLTGGPYSNQPQHF,TGTGCCAGCAGCCAAGCTACACTTCTGACAGGGGGCCCCTATAGCAATCAGCCCCAGCATTTT
NA,TRBJ2-1,NA,TRBV6-5,CATGGTPKNNEQFF,TGTGCCACGGGGGGCACTCCCAAGAACAATGAGCAGTTCTTC
NA,TRBJ1-1,TRBD1,TRBV5-4,CASSPRQGVNTEAFF,TGTGCCAGCAGCCCAAGACAGGGGGTCAACACTGAAGCTTTCTTT
NA,TRBJ2-7,NA,TRBV9,CASSPQGRAYEQYF,TGTGCCAGCAGCCCCCAGGGGAGGGCCTACGAGCAGTACTTC
NA,TRBJ1-3,TRBD1,TRBV5-1,CASSLGLGQTGNTIYF,TGCGCCAGCAGCTTGGGGTTGGGACAGACTGGAAACACCATATATTTT
NA,TRBJ2-1,NA,TRBV24-1,CATSDPTSDTYNEQFF,TGTGCCACCAGTGACCCCACTAGTGATACCTACAATGAGCAGTTCTTC
NA,TRBJ2-3,NA,TRBV9,CASSVAGDTDTQYF,TGTGCCAGCAGCGTAGCAGGGGACACAGATACGCAGTATTTT
once,TRBJ1-1,NA,TRBV29-1,CSVVGPGDTEAFF,TGCAGCGTTGTCGGGCCAGGCGACACTGAAGCTTTCTTT
once,TRBJ2-1,TRBD1,TRBV14,CASSQDSATGGRNEQFF,TGTGCCAGCAGCCAAGATTCAGCGACAGGGGGACGCAATGAGCAGTTCTTC
NA,TRBJ1-1,TRBD1,TRBV28,CASRSDRGIRNTEAFF,TGTGCCAGCAGATCGGACAGGGGGATAAGGAACACTGAAGCTTTCTTT
NA,TRBJ2-2,NA,TRBV11-2,CASSLIRGTGELFF,TGTGCCAGCAGCTTAATACGGGGGACCGGGGAGCTGTTTTTT
NA,TRBJ2-2,NA,TRBV6-5,CATSGAPTGELFF,TGTGCCACCTCGGGAGCGCCCACCGGGGAGCTGTTTTTT
NA,TRBJ2-2,TRBD2,TRBV24-1,CATSDRGGAGELFF,TGTGCCACCAGTGATCGTGGGGGGGCCGGGGAGCTGTTTTTT
NA,TRBJ2-7,TRBD1,TRBV16,CASSLGTGGVYEQYF,TGTGCCAGCAGCCTGGGGACAGGGGGCGTCTACGAGCAGTACTTC
NA,TRBJ2-7,NA,TRBV6-5,CASKTGLSYEQYF,TGTGCCAGCAAGACAGGCCTATCCTACGAGCAGTACTTC
few,TRBJ2-1,TRBD2,TRBV25-1,CASSENQGAGGHNEQFF,TGTGCCAGCAGTGAAAATCAGGGAGCGGGAGGACACAATGAGCAGTTCTTC
once,TRBJ2-7,NA,TRBV6-5,CACQDGSYEQYF,TGTGCCTGTCAGGACGGTTCCTACGAGCAGTACTTC
NA,TRBJ2-5,NA,TRBV4-3,CASSQVYDKWETQYF,TGCGCCAGCAGCCAAGTTTACGATAAGTGGGAGACCCAGTACTTC
NA,TRBJ1-1,NA,TRBV5-6,CASSTFTFTNTEAFF,TGTGCCAGCAGCACCTTCACATTTACAAACACTGAAGCTTTCTTT
NA,TRBJ1-4,NA,TRBV28,CALPLGRIGATNEKLFF,TGTGCCCTCCCCTTGGGCAGGATCGGGGCAACTAATGAAAAACTGTTTTTT
NA,TRBJ2-1,TRBD2,TRBV10-3,CAISERRAGAMLDNEQFF,TGTGCCATCAGTGAGAGGCGAGCGGGAGCTATGTTAGACAATGAGCAGTTCTTC
NA,TRBJ1-2,TRBD1,TRBV20-1,CSASPGTGALSLYGYTF,TGCAGTGCTAGTCCCGGGACAGGGGCTCTATCCTTATATGGCTACACCTTC
NA,TRBJ2-7,NA,TRBV7-9,CASSFSGSYSYEQYF,TGTGCCAGCAGCTTTTCAGGATCTTATTCCTACGAGCAGTACTTC
NA,TRBJ2-7,TRBD1,TRBV30,CAYGQGRYEQYF,TGTGCTTACGGACAGGGCCGTTACGAGCAGTACTTC
NA,TRBJ2-1,NA,TRBV6-5,CASTSRGAYNEQFF,TGTGCCAGCACCTCCCGGGGCGCTTACAATGAGCAGTTCTTC
once,TRBJ2-3,TRBD2,TRBV30,CAFAKRGALTDTQYF,TGTGCCTTCGCTAAGCGGGGGGCACTCACAGATACGCAGTATTTT
NA,TRBJ1-2,NA,TRBV5-1,CASSLGQKYGYTF,TGCGCCAGCAGCTTGGGCCAGAAGTATGGCTACACCTTC
NA,TRBJ2-7,TRBD2,TRBV2,CATEGGNSGRIPYEQYF,TGTGCCACGGAGGGGGGCAACAGCGGGAGGATCCCCTACGAGCAGTACTTC
NA,TRBJ1-2,TRBD1,TRBV6-5,CASRLGQDYGYTF,TGTGCCAGCCGACTCGGACAGGACTATGGCTACACCTTC
once,TRBJ1-2,NA,TRBV27,CASSPLTGGVDGYTF,TGTGCCAGCAGTCCCTTGACAGGCGGGGTTGATGGCTACACCTTC
NA,TRBJ1-2,NA,TRBV9,CASSVGGRAVYGYTF,TGTGCCAGCAGCGTAGGTGGAAGGGCAGTCTATGGCTACACCTTC
NA,TRBJ1-1,NA,TRBV19,CASSQESGTEAFF,TGTGCCAGTAGTCAGGAATCCGGCACTGAAGCTTTCTTT
NA,TRBJ1-5,NA,TRBV6-2/TRBV6-3,CASSYVTTEQPQHF,TGTGCCAGCAGTTACGTAACGACGGAGCAGCCCCAGCATTTT
NA,TRBJ1-2,TRBD1,TRBV29-1,CSVGQGGYGYTF,TGCAGCGTTGGCCAGGGGGGCTATGGCTACACCTTC
NA,TRBJ2-2,NA,TRBV30,CAWSVSTGELFF,TGTGCCTGGAGTGTCAGCACCGGGGAGCTGTTTTTT
NA,TRBJ2-2,NA,TRBV3-1/TRBV3-2,CASSQVRQGGIGELFF,TGTGCCAGCAGCCAAGTTCGCCAGGGTGGGATCGGGGAGCTGTTTTTT
NA,TRBJ2-7,NA,TRBV5-3,CARSSRRGLGSEQYF,TGTGCCAGAAGCTCCCGGCGTGGACTGGGCTCCGAGCAGTACTTC
NA,TRBJ2-5,NA,TRBV5-4,CASSLAGGAETQYF,TGTGCCAGCAGCTTGGCCGGGGGAGCAGAGACCCAGTACTTC
NA,TRBJ1-4,NA,TRBV6-5,CASSNGAQGEKLFF,TGTGCCAGCAGTAACGGGGCGCAGGGTGAAAAACTGTTTTTT
NA,TRBJ2-3,NA,TRBV19,CASRLRQSTDTQYF,TGTGCCAGTAGATTGAGACAGAGCACAGATACGCAGTATTTT
NA,TRBJ2-3,TRBD1,TRBV2,CASTRQGAYTDTQYF,TGTGCCAGCACCAGACAGGGGGCTTACACAGATACGCAGTATTTT
NA,TRBJ1-2,TRBD1,TRBV19,CASSQSGGAVLGYTF,TGTGCCAGTAGTCAATCAGGGGGGGCTGTGCTGGGCTACACCTTC
NA,TRBJ2-2,TRBD2,TRBV5-1,CASSFTGLAGSNTGELFF,TGCGCCAGCAGCTTCACGGGACTAGCGGGGTCGAACACCGGGGAGCTGTTTTTT
once,TRBJ1-5,NA,TRBV21-1,CASSLRMGNQPQHF,TGTGCCAGCAGCCTACGTATGGGCAATCAGCCCCAGCATTTT
NA,TRBJ1-2,NA,TRBV29-1,CSGGGFNYGYTF,TGCAGCGGGGGGGGCTTCAACTATGGCTACACCTTC
NA,TRBJ1-1,NA,TRBV30,CAWSSSSNTEAFF,TGTGCCTGGAGCAGTAGTTCTAACACTGAAGCTTTCTTT
NA,TRBJ2-7,NA,TRBV10-3,CAISGTDSSYEQYF,TGTGCCATCAGTGGCACTGACTCGTCCTACGAGCAGTACTTC